Below are 19 T cell receptor beta chains sequenced from a single sample in a study of beta chain features in type 1 diabetes. Overall study results and limits: Across all four CD4+ subsets, people with type 1 diabetes showed modestly shorter TCRB CDR3s.

Their antigen targets remain unknown. Sequenced material consisted of expressed TCRB transcripts (all of the isolated RNA was reverse transcribed). Sequenced by immunoSEQ multiplex PCR; TCRdb stores in-frame clones only, minus some. Among about 230,000 clones listed, more than 15% were seen once. The sequenced sample was naive CD4+ T cells from blood. Receptor source: a man in his thirties or forties with type 1 diabetes.

A few counts support this clone. The chain combines TRBV7-2 with TRBJ2-1, with D perhaps matching TRBD2 (5 bases). Trimming shortened V by 5 bases and J by 7 bases, and 24 bases separated the two germline ends. CDR1 and CDR2 (germline): SGHTA, FQGNSA. This CDR3 region has 17 residues. CDR3 amino acids: CASSPGGASRMGNEQFF. The CDR3 nucleotides are TGTGCCAGCAGCCCAGGAGGAGCGTCACGGATGGGTAATGAGCAGTTCTTC.

This chain links TRBV28 with TRBJ2-5; a weak D match, TRBD2 (5 bases). The CDR3 has 15 residues. Trimming pared 2 bases from V and 5 bases from J, leaving 15 bases between. The germline V gene has CDR1 MDHEN and CDR2 SYDVKM. CDR3: CASSLGSVGSETQYF. CDR3 sequence (DNA): TGTGCCAGCAGTTTAGGGAGTGTGGGTTCTGAGACCCAGTACTTC.

V and J are TRBV9 and TRBJ1-2; tentative D call: TRBD1 (5 bases). CDR3 length: 13 amino acids. Per germline, CDR1 SGDLS and CDR2 YYNGEE. The V end lost 6 bases, the J end lost 3 bases, and 12 bases lay between the germline ends. Here the CDR3 reads CASTPGTYYGYTF. DNA of the CDR3: TGTGCCAGCACCCCCGGGACGTACTATGGCTACACCTTC.

This clone showed up just a few times. The rearrangement links TRBV9 to TRBJ2-2, with D perhaps TRBD1 (5 bases). V was cut by 2 bases and J by 0 bases, with 8 bases left in between. CDR1 and CDR2 (germline): SGDLS, YYNGEE. The CDR3 spans 15 residues. DNA of the CDR3: TGTGCCAGCAGCGTCCGACAGACGAACACCGGGGAGCTGTTTTTT. This codes for CASSVRQTNTGELFF.

The V call is TRBV7-2, the J call TRBJ2-1; TRBD2 might be the D (6 bases). Germline assignment: CDR1 SGHTA and CDR2 FQGNSA. There are 14 residues in the CDR3. Trimming stripped 2 bases from V and 7 bases from J, with 12 bases between. The CDR3 DNA reads TGTGCCAGCAGCTTAACGCGGGACGGGAATGAGCAGTTCTTC. It is translated as CASSLTRDGNEQFF.

Worth noting for this clone: The sample holds other DNA sequences that translate to the same CDR3. The rearrangement joins TRBV7-2 to TRBJ2-5; D may be TRBD1 or TRBD2 (6 bases each). The CDR3 runs to 13 residues. V lost 0 bases to trimming and J lost 5 bases, with 7 bases between them. Germline V gives CDR1 SGHTA, CDR2 FQGNSA. CDR3 in amino acids: CASSLAGGETQYF. DNA for the CDR3: TGTGCCAGCAGCTTAGCCGGGGGCGAGACCCAGTACTTC.

The chain carries TRBV29-1 and TRBJ2-5; D not certain. CDR3 length: 12 residues. Germline CDR1 SQVTM, CDR2 ANQGSEA. Trimming shortened V by 7 bases and J by 4 bases, and 13 bases separated the two germline ends. CDR3 nucleotide sequence: TGCAGCGCCATCTTATTGGGAGAGACCCAGTACTTC. Translating it yields CSAILLGETQYF.

The chain couples TRBV7-9 to TRBJ2-6; maybe TRBD1 (6 bases). From germline, CDR1 is SEHNR and CDR2 FQNEAQ (reference sequence). The V and J ends lost 1 base and 4 bases respectively, with 8 bases between them. The CDR3 sequence is 15 residues long. CDR3 in DNA: TGTGCCAGCAGCTTAGAGGGGACAGGGGCCAACGTCCTGACTTTC. Protein: CASSLEGTGANVLTF. The full variable domain, completed using reference TRBV7-9 and TRBJ2-6, is DTGVSQNPRHKITKRGQNVTFRCDPISEHNRLYWYRQTLGQGPEFLTYFQNEAQLEKSRLLSDRFSAERPKGSFSTLEIQRTEQGDSAMYLCASSLEGTGANVLTFGAGSRLTVL.

This clone came up a few times. The rearrangement links TRBV28 to TRBJ2-7; tentatively, D is TRBD1 (6 bases). The germline V gene has CDR1 MDHEN and CDR2 SYDVKM. The V gene lost 6 bases and the J gene lost 3 bases, with 15 bases spanning the gap. The CDR3 extends over 14 amino acids. The CDR3 region is CASSNSGQVYEQYF. DNA of the CDR3: TGTGCCAGCAGCAACTCGGGACAAGTCTACGAGCAGTACTTC.

This clone turned up a few times. The chain links TRBV2 to TRBJ1-5, with 8 bases matching TRBD1. The CDR3 consists of 11 residues. The V gene end was trimmed by 11 bases and the J gene end by 7 bases; junction bases not matched to a gene: 4. Germline loops: CDR1 SNHLY, CDR2 FYNNEI. The chain's CDR3 is CASSGGQPQHF. The CDR3 coding sequence is TGTGCCTCTTCAGGGGGCCAGCCCCAGCATTTT. Variable domain in full (rest from reference TRBV2 and TRBJ1-5): EPEVTQTPSHQVTQMGQEVILRCVPISNHLYFYWYRQILGQKVEFLVSFYNNEISEKSEIFDDQFSVERPDGSNFTLKIRSTKLEDSAMYFCASSGGQPQHFGDGTRLSIL.

The chain combines TRBV6-5 with TRBJ1-5; no reliable D call. CDR3 size: 14 residues. CDR1 and CDR2 from the germline V gene are MNHEY and SVGAGI. V was trimmed by 5 bases and J by 0 bases, leaving 8 bases between them. CDR3 region: CASSPQYSNQPQHF. In nucleotides, the CDR3 is TGTGCCAGCAGTCCACAGTATAGCAATCAGCCCCAGCATTTT.

J is TRBJ2-1 and V is TRBV14; the D is unclear. This CDR3 spans 11 amino acids. Trimming took off 5 bases at V and 6 bases at J, with 5 bases between the two ends. CDR1 and CDR2 from the germline V gene are SGHDN and FVKESK. The CDR3 reads CASSEVNEQFF. In DNA, the CDR3 is TGTGCCAGCAGCGAGGTCAATGAGCAGTTCTTC. The full variable domain, with the rest looked up from reference TRBV14 and TRBJ2-1, is EAGVTQFPSHSVIEKGQTVTLRCDPISGHDNLYWYRRVMGKEIKFLLHFVKESKQDESGMPNNRFLAERTGGTYSTLKVQPAELEDSGVYFCASSEVNEQFFGPGTRLTVL.

Here the CDR3 reads CASSQEYVNEQFF. The CDR3 DNA is TGCGCCAGCAGCCAAGAGTATGTAAATGAGCAGTTCTTC. This chain links TRBV4-3 with TRBJ2-1; D is ambiguous. The CDR3 sequence is 13 residues long. The ends were cut back, 0 bases at V and 7 bases at J, with 7 bases in the middle. CDR1 is LGHNA and CDR2 is YSLEER in the germline V gene.

This chain uses TRBV7-2 with TRBJ2-1, with a weak D call TRBD2 (5 bases). V lost 3 bases and J 3 bases, leaving 15 bases between the germline ends. Germline values: CDR1 SGHTA, CDR2 FQGNSA. This CDR3 contains 16 residues. The CDR3 sequence: CASSFYEGVYYNEQFF. The CDR3 nucleotides read TGTGCCAGCAGCTTCTACGAGGGCGTCTACTACAATGAGCAGTTCTTC.

The chain couples TRBV29-1 to TRBJ2-3, with D unclear. The V gene's germline CDR1 is SQVTM and CDR2 ANQGSEA. This CDR3 is 13 amino acids long. The V end lost 4 bases, the J end lost 2 bases, and 10 bases lay between the germline ends. CDR3: CSVGQRLTDTQYF. The CDR3 coding sequence is TGCAGCGTTGGTCAGAGACTCACAGATACGCAGTATTTT.

The table lists this clone with a few counts. The J gene is TRBJ2-7, the V gene TRBV5-1; D tentatively reads TRBD1 or TRBD2 (5 bases each). CDR3 length: 15 residues. The V gene lost 0 bases and the J gene lost 4 bases, with 14 bases spanning the gap. Germline loops: CDR1 SGHRS, CDR2 YFSETQ. CDR3 sequence: CASSLVRGERYEQYF. The CDR3 DNA reads as TGCGCCAGCAGCTTGGTTCGAGGGGAGAGGTACGAGCAGTACTTC.

CDR3 region: CASSETALLEQYF. CDR3 DNA: TGTGCCAGCAGTGAGACAGCTCTACTGGAGCAGTACTTC. The V gene is TRBV7-7, the J gene TRBJ2-7; weak D call: TRBD1 (5 bases). Per germline, CDR1 SSHAT and CDR2 FNYEAQ (reference sequence). This CDR3 has 13 residues. Trimming took off 6 bases at V and 7 bases at J, with 16 bases between the two ends.

This rearrangement joins TRBV7-9 to TRBJ2-5, with D unresolved. Germline V gene lookup returns CDR1 SEHNR and CDR2 FQNEAQ (reference sequence). Trimming pared 2 bases from V and 5 bases from J, leaving 12 bases between. The CDR3 loop spans 14 amino acids. The CDR3, as DNA: TGTGCCAGCAGCTTAAAAGAAGGCCCCGAGACCCAGTACTTC. Translation: CASSLKEGPETQYF.

The chain carries TRBV5-4 and TRBJ2-1, with 9 positions matching TRBD2. J was trimmed by 8 bases and V by 5 bases; bases with no gene match: 11. Germline-derived CDR1 and CDR2 are SGHNT and YYREEE (reference sequence). CDR3 size: 15 residues. The CDR3 region is CASRTSSGTGYEQFF. CDR3 coding DNA: TGTGCCAGCAGAACCTCTAGCGGGACCGGATATGAGCAGTTCTTC.